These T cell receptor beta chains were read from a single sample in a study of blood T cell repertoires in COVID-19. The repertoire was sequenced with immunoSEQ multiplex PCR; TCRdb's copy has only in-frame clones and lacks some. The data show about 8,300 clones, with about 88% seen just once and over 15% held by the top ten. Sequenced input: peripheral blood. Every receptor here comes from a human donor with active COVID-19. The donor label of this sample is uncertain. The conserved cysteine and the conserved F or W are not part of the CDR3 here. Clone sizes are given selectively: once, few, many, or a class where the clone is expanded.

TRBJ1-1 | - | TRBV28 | ASTPAGQGNTEAF
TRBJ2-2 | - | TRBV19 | ASIGTANTGELF
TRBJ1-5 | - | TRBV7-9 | ASSFGGEPQH
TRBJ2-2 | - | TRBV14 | ASSPFGLASSGELF
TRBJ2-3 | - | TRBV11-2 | ASSQGTLAASTDTQY
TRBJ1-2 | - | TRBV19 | ASSITGPPFWGYT
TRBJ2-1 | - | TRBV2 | ASRGLAGDNEQF
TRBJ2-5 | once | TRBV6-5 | ASSYPGSPQETQY
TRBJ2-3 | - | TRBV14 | ASSQREVLTDTQY
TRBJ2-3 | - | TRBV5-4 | ASSWGQGPDTQY
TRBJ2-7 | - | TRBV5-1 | ASSGRTGGTFYEQY
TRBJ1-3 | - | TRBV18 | ASQGSGNTIY
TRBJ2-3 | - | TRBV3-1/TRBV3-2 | ASSQAGSTDTQY
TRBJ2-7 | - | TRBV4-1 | ASSQADLKSYEQY
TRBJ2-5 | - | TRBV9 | ASSVLAGGTYETQY
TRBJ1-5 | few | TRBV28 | ASSLGVRYSNQPQH
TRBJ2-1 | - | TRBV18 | ASSPPKGVAGGNEQF
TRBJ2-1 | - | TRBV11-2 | ASSLMASSYNEQF
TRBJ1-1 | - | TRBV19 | ASSIQGKVGTEAF
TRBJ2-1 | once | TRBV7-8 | ASSPQLGGALNEQF
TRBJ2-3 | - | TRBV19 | ASSRTFADTQY
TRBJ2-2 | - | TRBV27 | ASSYVRGELF
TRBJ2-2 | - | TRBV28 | ASSFIAGDAGELF
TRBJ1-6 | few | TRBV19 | ASSRGGSESPLH
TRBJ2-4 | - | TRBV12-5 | ASGSTDRGNIQY
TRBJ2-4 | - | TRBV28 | ASRTTGAQNIQY
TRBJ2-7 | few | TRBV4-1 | ASRGTRAREQY
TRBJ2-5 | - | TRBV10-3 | AIRDRPGETQY
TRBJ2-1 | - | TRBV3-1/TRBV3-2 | ASSQGLVPNEQF
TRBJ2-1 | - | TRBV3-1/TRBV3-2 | ASSRTDGGSYNEQF
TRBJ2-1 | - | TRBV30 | AWSVLVAYNEQF
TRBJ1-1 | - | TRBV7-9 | ASSPDTGGLTEAF
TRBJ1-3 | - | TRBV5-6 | ASSLGTPGQDISGNTIY
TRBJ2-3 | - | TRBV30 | AWSLDTLSTDTQY
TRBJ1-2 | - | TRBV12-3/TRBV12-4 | ATARGFYGYT
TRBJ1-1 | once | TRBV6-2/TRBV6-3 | ASSQQGTMTEAF
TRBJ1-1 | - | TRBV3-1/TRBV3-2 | ASSCSQGTEAF
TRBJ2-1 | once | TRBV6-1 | ASSGLPPGTMGNEQF
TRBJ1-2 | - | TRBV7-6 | ASSLGGGAEGYT
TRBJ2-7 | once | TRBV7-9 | ASSKNRRGGPPAGTSGDEQY
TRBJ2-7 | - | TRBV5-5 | ASSPGTNPYEQY
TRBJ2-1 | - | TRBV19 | ATLPKTSGINEQF
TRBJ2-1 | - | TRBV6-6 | ASSYEGLGEQF
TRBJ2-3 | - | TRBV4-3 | ASSRAGASTDTQY
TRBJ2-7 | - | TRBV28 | ASRERGGGTYEQY
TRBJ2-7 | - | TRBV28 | ASSGPGSPYEQY
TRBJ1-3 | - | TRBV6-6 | ASSPGGRGGGNTIY
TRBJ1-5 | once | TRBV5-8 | ASSLDGASNQPQH
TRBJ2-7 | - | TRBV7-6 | ASSLSGSGYEQY
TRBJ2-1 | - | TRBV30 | ACPGHLSYNEQF
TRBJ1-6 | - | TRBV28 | ASTRQGTGDSPLH